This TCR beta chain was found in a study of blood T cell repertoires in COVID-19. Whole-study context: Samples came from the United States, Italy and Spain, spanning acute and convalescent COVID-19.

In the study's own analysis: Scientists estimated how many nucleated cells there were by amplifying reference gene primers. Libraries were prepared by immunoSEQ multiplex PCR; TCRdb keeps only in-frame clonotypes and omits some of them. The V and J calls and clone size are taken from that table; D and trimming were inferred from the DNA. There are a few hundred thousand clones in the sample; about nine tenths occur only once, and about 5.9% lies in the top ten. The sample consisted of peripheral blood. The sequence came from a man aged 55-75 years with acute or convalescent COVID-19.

The CDR3 is CASSPNRGHNYGYTF. CDR3 sequence (DNA): TGTGCCAGCAGCCCAAACAGGGGGCATAACTATGGCTACACCTTC. This chain connects TRBV12-1 to TRBJ1-2; whether TRBD1, the table's D call, matches the DNA was not checked. TRBV12-1 is tagged as a pseudogene. This CDR3 region has 15 residues.